A selection of T cell receptor beta chains follows, all from one sample in a study of PD-L1 blockade in urothelial cancer. Sequenced by immunoSEQ multiplex PCR; TCRdb stores in-frame clones only, minus some. The data contain 40,000 to 45,000 clones, around 80% of them singletons. Sequenced here: PBMCs, sampled around atezolizumab (anti-PD-L1) treatment. These receptor sequences come from a man in his 70s with urothelial cancer. CDR3s include the opening cysteine and the closing phenylalanine or tryptophan. The D gene is left open where the match is weak. The size field is filled for only some rows; it gives once, few, many or a size class.

size: -; D: TRBD2; V: TRBV6-1; J: TRBJ2-5; DNA: TGTGCCAGCAGCCGTCCTAGCGGAGGGGCAGAGACCCAGTACTTC; CDR3: CASSRPSGGAETQYF
size: few; D: -; V: TRBV5-6; J: TRBJ2-2; DNA: TGTGCCAGCAGCTGGACAGTCAACACCGGGGAGCTGTTTTTT; CDR3: CASSWTVNTGELFF
size: few; D: -; V: TRBV27; J: TRBJ1-5; DNA: TGTGCCAGCAGTTTAGCAGGGTCAAATCAGCCCCAGCATTTT; CDR3: CASSLAGSNQPQHF
size: -; D: TRBD1; V: TRBV19; J: TRBJ1-2; DNA: TGTGCCACCGGGACAGGTCCGAGCTATGGCTACACCTTC; CDR3: CATGTGPSYGYTF
size: -; D: -; V: TRBV18; J: TRBJ1-2; DNA: TGTGCCAGCTCACCGGGGGGTAACTATGGCTACACCTTC; CDR3: CASSPGGNYGYTF
size: -; D: TRBD1; V: TRBV30; J: TRBJ1-1; DNA: TGTGCCTCGATTGGGACAGCATATGGCCGGGGGCAAGCTTTCTTT; CDR3: CASIGTAYGRGQAFF
size: -; D: -; V: TRBV5-6; J: TRBJ2-1; DNA: TGTGCCAGCAGCTTCGGGAGACAGGGAGTAAGAGAGCAGTTCTTC; CDR3: CASSFGRQGVREQFF
size: -; D: -; V: TRBV18; J: TRBJ1-2; DNA: TGTGCCAGCTCACCCGAGAGGGGGTCGGACTATGGCTACACCTTC; CDR3: CASSPERGSDYGYTF
size: -; D: -; V: TRBV4-3; J: TRBJ2-2; DNA: TGCGCCAGCAGCCAAGAAGGTGCAGGGGTGATCGGGGAGCTGTTTTTT; CDR3: CASSQEGAGVIGELFF
size: -; D: TRBD1; V: TRBV5-1; J: TRBJ2-7; DNA: TGCGCCAGCAGCTTGTCCCAGGGGGCGCGCTACGAGCAGTACTTC; CDR3: CASSLSQGARYEQYF
size: -; D: -; V: TRBV28; J: TRBJ2-1; DNA: TGTGCCAGCAGTGGGGCGTTCTACAATGAGCAGTTCTTC; CDR3: CASSGAFYNEQFF
size: once; D: -; V: TRBV7-6; J: TRBJ2-7; DNA: TGTGCCAGCAGCTTAGCCGAGCTCGGCGAGCAGTACTTC; CDR3: CASSLAELGEQYF
size: once; D: TRBD1; V: TRBV19; J: TRBJ1-2; DNA: TGTGCCAGTAGCCCGGGACAGGGGAACTATGGCTACACCTTC; CDR3: CASSPGQGNYGYTF
size: -; D: TRBD2; V: TRBV5-1; J: TRBJ2-1; DNA: TGCGCCAGCAGCCCGGGAGGAGCGGGAGGACGGGAGCAGTTCTTC; CDR3: CASSPGGAGGREQFF
size: -; D: TRBD2; V: TRBV28; J: TRBJ2-2; DNA: TGTGCCAGCAGTTTATCCGGGACTATTAACACCGGGGAGCTGTTTTTT; CDR3: CASSLSGTINTGELFF
size: -; D: TRBD2; V: TRBV14; J: TRBJ2-1; DNA: TGTGCCAGCAGCCCCCAGCGGGGGAGAAGCTCCTACAATGAGCAGTTCTTC; CDR3: CASSPQRGRSSYNEQFF
size: -; D: -; V: TRBV28; J: TRBJ2-7; DNA: TGTGCCAGCTTCCCCGGGGGTCATTCCTACGAGCAGTACTTC; CDR3: CASFPGGHSYEQYF
size: -; D: TRBD1; V: TRBV7-9; J: TRBJ2-7; DNA: TGTGCCAGCAGCCGCGGGACAGGGTTATACGAGCAGTACTTC; CDR3: CASSRGTGLYEQYF
size: -; D: -; V: TRBV25-1; J: TRBJ2-1; DNA: TGTGCCAGCACCCTCTTAGCTGAGCAGTTCTTC; CDR3: CASTLLAEQFF
size: few; D: TRBD2; V: TRBV7-2; J: TRBJ2-7; DNA: TGTGCCAGCAGCTTGGCCCCGGGGGGCGGGGGGGCCAACGAGCAGTACTTC; CDR3: CASSLAPGGGGANEQYF
size: -; D: -; V: TRBV27; J: TRBJ2-3; DNA: TGTGCCAGCAGAGCGAACCGACTCGCTAGCACAGATACGCAGTATTTT; CDR3: CASRANRLASTDTQYF
size: few; D: -; V: TRBV18; J: TRBJ1-1; DNA: TGTGCCAGCTCACCGGATGGGGGCAGTTTGATCGAAGCTTTCTTT; CDR3: CASSPDGGSLIEAFF
size: -; D: -; V: TRBV5-1; J: TRBJ2-3; DNA: TGCGCCAGCAGCTTGGCCTGGGCCAGAGATACGCAGTATTTT; CDR3: CASSLAWARDTQYF
size: few; D: -; V: TRBV9; J: TRBJ2-1; DNA: TGTGCCAGCAGCGTCCAATATAGCTCCTACAATGAGCAGTTCTTC; CDR3: CASSVQYSSYNEQFF
size: -; D: TRBD1; V: TRBV5-5; J: TRBJ1-1; DNA: TGTGCCAGCACCCAGGGGGGCAGGGGGATCACTGAAGCTTTCTTT; CDR3: CASTQGGRGITEAFF
size: -; D: TRBD2; V: TRBV10-1; J: TRBJ2-1; DNA: TGCGCCAGCAGTGACTCCGCGCTAGCGGGAGATTATGAGCAGTTCTTC; CDR3: CASSDSALAGDYEQFF
size: -; D: -; V: TRBV4-2; J: TRBJ1-3; DNA: TGTGCCAGCAGCCAAGATGTCGCGGACGGAGGACCAATGGGAAACACCATATATTTT; CDR3: CASSQDVADGGPMGNTIYF
size: -; D: -; V: TRBV11-2; J: TRBJ2-7; DNA: TGTGCCAGCAGCCCGCGTCCAACCTCCTACGAGCAGTACTTC; CDR3: CASSPRPTSYEQYF
size: -; D: -; V: TRBV7-6; J: TRBJ2-3; DNA: TGTGCCAGCAGCTTAGTTGGGACACGATACACAGATACGCAGTATTTT; CDR3: CASSLVGTRYTDTQYF
size: few; D: TRBD1; V: TRBV11-3; J: TRBJ1-4; DNA: TGTGCCAGCAGCATATCCGGGACAGTAAATGAAAAACTGTTTTTT; CDR3: CASSISGTVNEKLFF
size: few; D: TRBD1; V: TRBV6-5; J: TRBJ2-3; DNA: TGTGCCAGCAGTTACTCGGGGACAGGGGGCGCGAATACGCAGTATTTT; CDR3: CASSYSGTGGANTQYF
size: -; D: -; V: TRBV19; J: TRBJ2-1; DNA: TGTGCCAGTAGCAGGACAGCTAATCTCTACAATGAGCAGTTCTTC; CDR3: CASSRTANLYNEQFF
size: -; D: TRBD2; V: TRBV2; J: TRBJ2-1; DNA: TGTGCCAGCAGACCCATAGCGGGGGGAATGAGTAATGAGCAGTTCTTC; CDR3: CASRPIAGGMSNEQFF
size: -; D: TRBD1; V: TRBV27; J: TRBJ2-7; DNA: TGTGCCAGCAGTTATAACCACAGGGGTCCCTACGAGCAGTACTTC; CDR3: CASSYNHRGPYEQYF